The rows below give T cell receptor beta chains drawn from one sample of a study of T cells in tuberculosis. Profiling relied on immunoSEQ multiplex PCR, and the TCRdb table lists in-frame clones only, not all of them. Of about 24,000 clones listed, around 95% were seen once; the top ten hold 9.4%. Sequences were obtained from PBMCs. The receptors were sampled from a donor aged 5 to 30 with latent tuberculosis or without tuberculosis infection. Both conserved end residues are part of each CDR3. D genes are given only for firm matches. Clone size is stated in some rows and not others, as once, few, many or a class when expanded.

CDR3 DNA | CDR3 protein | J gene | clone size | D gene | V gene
TGTGCCAGCAGTCCTAATTCCCATGGAAACACCATATATTTT | CASSPNSHGNTIYF | TRBJ1-3 | NA | NA | TRBV27
TGTGCCAGCAGTGAAGCGGGGGAGGCCTACAATGAGCAGTTCTTC | CASSEAGEAYNEQFF | TRBJ2-1 | NA | NA | TRBV6-1
TGTGCCAGCAGCAAGGGGGCTGAGAATTCACCCCTCCACTTT | CASSKGAENSPLHF | TRBJ1-6 | NA | TRBD1 | TRBV6-6
TGTGCCAGCTCAATACAGGGGGCCCTTTCTAACTATGGCTACACCTTC | CASSIQGALSNYGYTF | TRBJ1-2 | NA | TRBD1 | TRBV18
TGTGCTAGTGGTTTGGTACTGGGGACAGGGCTAAACTATGGCTACACCTTC | CASGLVLGTGLNYGYTF | TRBJ1-2 | NA | TRBD1 | TRBV12-5
TGTGCCAGCAGTCCACTAGCGGGGGGGACAGATACGCAGTATTTT | CASSPLAGGTDTQYF | TRBJ2-3 | NA | TRBD2 | TRBV6-1
TGTGCCAGTAGAAAGGGAGGAACCGGGGAGCTGTTTTTT | CASRKGGTGELFF | TRBJ2-2 | NA | NA | TRBV19
TGCGCCAGCAGCCAACTCAATGGACAGGGGAGGGAGTGGGCGACCCAGTACTTC | CASSQLNGQGREWATQYF | TRBJ2-5 | NA | TRBD1 | TRBV4-1
TGTGCCTGGAGTTCCGGAGGGGCGAACACTGAAGCTTTCTTT | CAWSSGGANTEAFF | TRBJ1-1 | NA | NA | TRBV30
TGTGCCAGCAGCTTGAGGCAGGACAATCAGCCCCAGCATTTT | CASSLRQDNQPQHF | TRBJ1-5 | once | NA | TRBV5-8
TGTGCCAGCAGCGACCGGGGGGACACAGATACGCAGTATTTT | CASSDRGDTDTQYF | TRBJ2-3 | NA | TRBD2 | TRBV9
TGTGCCAGCAGCTCCCCCGGGGGGCAGAACACTGAAGCTTTCTTT | CASSSPGGQNTEAFF | TRBJ1-1 | once | NA | TRBV7-8
TGTGCCAGCAGCAATGAAGGGGGCTCTGGAAACACCATATATTTT | CASSNEGGSGNTIYF | TRBJ1-3 | NA | NA | TRBV6-1
TGTGCCAGCAGCTTGGGACCCACAGCCAACACTGAAGCTTTCTTT | CASSLGPTANTEAFF | TRBJ1-1 | NA | NA | TRBV5-4
TGCGCCAGCAGCCAAGAAGTCCAGCGTGTGGAAAAACTGTTTTTT | CASSQEVQRVEKLFF | TRBJ1-4 | once | NA | TRBV4-1
TGTGCCAGCAGTTTTGGGCAGATTTACGGGGAGCTGTTTTTT | CASSFGQIYGELFF | TRBJ2-2 | NA | NA | TRBV28
TGCGCCAGCAGCTGGGGACAGGCCGCAAATTATAATTCACCCCTCCACTTT | CASSWGQAANYNSPLHF | TRBJ1-6 | NA | TRBD1 | TRBV5-1
TGCGCCAGCAGCCAATTAAGTAGTGAGCAGTTCTTC | CASSQLSSEQFF | TRBJ2-1 | few | NA | TRBV4-1
TGTGCCAGCAGTAAGGGGTACCGAAATGGCTACACCTTC | CASSKGYRNGYTF | TRBJ1-2 | NA | NA | TRBV6-1
TGCGCCAGCAGCCAAACGGACAGGGACGGTCAGCCCCAGCATTTT | CASSQTDRDGQPQHF | TRBJ1-5 | NA | TRBD1 | TRBV4-1
TGTGCCAGTAGTATCGCACAGGGTAGCACAGATACGCAGTATTTT | CASSIAQGSTDTQYF | TRBJ2-3 | NA | NA | TRBV19
TGCGCCAGCAGCCCCTACGGACAGGGTAAGGTGGACAATGAGCAGTTCTTC | CASSPYGQGKVDNEQFF | TRBJ2-1 | NA | TRBD1 | TRBV4-1
TGTGCCAGCACCTCGAGGAGCTCCTATAATTCACCCCTCCACTTT | CASTSRSSYNSPLHF | TRBJ1-6 | NA | NA | TRBV27
TGTGCCAGTACCTTATACAACTACAATGAGCAGTTCTTC | CASTLYNYNEQFF | TRBJ2-1 | once | NA | TRBV6-1
TGTGCCAGCAGCTCAGGGGAGAAAGAGCAGTTCTTC | CASSSGEKEQFF | TRBJ2-1 | once | NA | TRBV7-6
TGCAGCGTTGAAAACGGTCTTAGTCAGGCTACGCAGTATTTT | CSVENGLSQATQYF | TRBJ2-3 | NA | NA | TRBV29-1
TGTGCCAGCAGGGGCCCCTATGGCTACACCTTC | CASRGPYGYTF | TRBJ1-2 | NA | NA | TRBV27
TGTGCCAGCAGCCTTCGGACAGGGCTGAAAGAGACCCAGTACTTC | CASSLRTGLKETQYF | TRBJ2-5 | NA | TRBD1 | TRBV5-6
TGTGCCAGCATCCTAATCGATACGCAGTATTTT | CASILIDTQYF | TRBJ2-3 | NA | NA | TRBV5-8
TGCGCCAGCAGCGGGACTAGCGCCTCCGCACAGACTACGCAGTATTTT | CASSGTSASAQTTQYF | TRBJ2-3 | NA | TRBD2 | TRBV5-1
TGTGCCAGTAGTATCCTCGAGAGTAAAGAGACCCAGTACTTC | CASSILESKETQYF | TRBJ2-5 | NA | NA | TRBV19
TGTGCCAGCAGCAACCCCTTGCGGGGGCATAGCAATCAGCCCCAGCATTTT | CASSNPLRGHSNQPQHF | TRBJ1-5 | NA | NA | TRBV7-9
TGCGCCAGCAGCTCGGGAGACGACCGGCCAGAGACCCAGTACTTC | CASSSGDDRPETQYF | TRBJ2-5 | NA | NA | TRBV5-1
TGTGCCAGCTGGGCGGGGTCCCAGCATTTT | CASWAGSQHF | TRBJ1-5 | NA | NA | TRBV6-6
TGCGCCAGCAGCCTCCCGGGGGAGACCCAGTACTTC | CASSLPGETQYF | TRBJ2-5 | NA | NA | TRBV4-1
TGTGCCAGTAGCCCCACAGGGGAGACTGAAGCTTTCTTT | CASSPTGETEAFF | TRBJ1-1 | NA | TRBD1 | TRBV19
TGTGCCAGCAGTTCTAATAATGAAAAACTGTTTTTT | CASSSNNEKLFF | TRBJ1-4 | NA | NA | TRBV7-9
TGTGCCACCGGTTGGGACACCGATCAGCCCCAGCATTTT | CATGWDTDQPQHF | TRBJ1-5 | NA | NA | TRBV10-3
TGTGCCAGTGCGGGAGACATAAGGAACACCGGGGAGCTGTTTTTT | CASAGDIRNTGELFF | TRBJ2-2 | NA | TRBD2 | TRBV19
TGCAGTGCTAAGAGGCTGGAGGGCTACACCTTC | CSAKRLEGYTF | TRBJ1-2 | NA | NA | TRBV20-1
TGTGCCAGCAGCCCCTACCCCGGACAGGGCGAGCAGTACTTC | CASSPYPGQGEQYF | TRBJ2-7 | NA | TRBD1 | TRBV7-3
TGTGCCAGCAGTTACCGGGGTAATCAGCCCCAGCATTTT | CASSYRGNQPQHF | TRBJ1-5 | NA | NA | TRBV6-5